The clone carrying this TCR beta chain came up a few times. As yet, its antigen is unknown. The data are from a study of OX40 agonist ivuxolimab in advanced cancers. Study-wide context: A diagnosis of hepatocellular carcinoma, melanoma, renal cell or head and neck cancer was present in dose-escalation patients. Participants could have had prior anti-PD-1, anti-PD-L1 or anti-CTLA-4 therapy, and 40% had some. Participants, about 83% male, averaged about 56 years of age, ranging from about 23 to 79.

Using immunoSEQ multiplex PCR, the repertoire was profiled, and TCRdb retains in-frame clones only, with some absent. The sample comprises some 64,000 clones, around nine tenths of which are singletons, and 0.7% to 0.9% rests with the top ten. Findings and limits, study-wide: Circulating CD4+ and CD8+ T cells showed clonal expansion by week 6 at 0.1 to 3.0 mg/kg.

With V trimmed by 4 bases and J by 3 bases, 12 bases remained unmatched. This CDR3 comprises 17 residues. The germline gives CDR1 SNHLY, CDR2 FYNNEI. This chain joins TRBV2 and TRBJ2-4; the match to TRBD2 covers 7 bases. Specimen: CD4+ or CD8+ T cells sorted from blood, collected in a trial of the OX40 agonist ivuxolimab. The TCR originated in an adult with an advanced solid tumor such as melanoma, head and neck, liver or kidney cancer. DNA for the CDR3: TGTGCCAGCAGTGGGGGACCCCCCGCGGGAGTCAAAAACATTCAGTACTTC. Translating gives CASSGGPPAGVKNIQYF. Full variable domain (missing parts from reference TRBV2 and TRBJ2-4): EPEVTQTPSHQVTQMGQEVILRCVPISNHLYFYWYRQILGQKVEFLVSFYNNEISEKSEIFDDQFSVERPDGSNFTLKIRSTKLEDSAMYFCASSGGPPAGVKNIQYFGAGTRLSVL.